The 3 T cell receptor beta chains reported below all come from one sample, sequenced in a study of cytomegalovirus exposure and HLA in healthy donors. PCR employed 60 Vbeta and 13 Jbeta primers. Some clones are missing from TCRdb's copy, which holds only in-frame ones; the method was immunoSEQ multiplex PCR. The repertoire has roughly 130,000 clones, roughly 88% of them found once; the top ten carry 1.7%. The sequenced sample consisted of PBMCs. These receptors came from a boy under 18 in good health and CMV-seronegative.

The chain couples TRBV7-2 to TRBJ1-2; 8 bases are shared with TRBD1. This CDR3 spans 18 amino acids. V shed 5 bases and J 0 bases; nucleotides not matched to a gene: 14. Looked up from germline, CDR1 is SGHTA and CDR2 is FQGNSA. CDR3 DNA: TGTGCCAGCAGCGATGCACAGGGGGGACATAACTCTAACTATGGCTACACCTTC. Protein: CASSDAQGGHNSNYGYTF.

The chain employs TRBV5-4 and TRBJ2-1, with D perhaps matching TRBD2 (6 bases). This CDR3 spans 15 amino acids. The germline CDR1 and CDR2 sequences are SGHNT and YYREEE (reference sequence). V was shortened by 4 bases and J by 6 bases, with 17 bases between the two germline ends. The CDR3 sequence is CASSVGGAHRNEQFF. The CDR3 DNA sequence: TGTGCCAGCAGCGTTGGAGGGGCCCACCGCAATGAGCAGTTCTTC. The variable domain in full, completed from reference TRBV5-4 and TRBJ2-1, reads ETGVTQSPTHLIKTRGQQVTLRCSSQSGHNTVSWYQQALGQGPQFIFQYYREEENGRGNFPPRFSGLQFPNYSSELNVNALELDDSALYLCASSVGGAHRNEQFFGPGTRLTVL.

This clone was counted only a few times. The chain carries TRBV6-5 and TRBJ2-7; D is possibly TRBD1 (5 bases). V lost 0 bases, J lost 6 bases, and 15 bases lay in between. Germline V gene sequence: CDR1 MNHEY, CDR2 SVGAGI. This CDR3 is 15 amino acids long. The CDR3, as DNA: TGTGCCAGCAGTTACTCGATGTCAGGGATGAGCGAGCAGTACTTC. Its translation is CASSYSMSGMSEQYF.